The 16 T cell receptor beta chains given below trace back to one sample, sequenced in a study of T cell responses to AZD1222 COVID-19 vaccine. The repertoire was sequenced with immunoSEQ multiplex PCR; TCRdb's copy has only in-frame clones and lacks some. The sample gives 130,000 to 150,000 clones, 91% of which show up once; 4% to 6% is in the top ten. The sequences come from peripheral blood, collected on day 0 of AZD1222 vaccination. The receptors were gathered from an adult in good health.

The V call is TRBV6-5, the J call TRBJ1-2; perhaps TRBD1 as D (6 bases). CDR3 length: 13 residues. Trimming removed 7 bases at V and 1 base at J, with 10 bases between. CDR1 and CDR2 from the germline V gene are MNHEY and SVGAGI. CDR3 DNA: TGTGCCAGCATAGGGGGTAGTAACTATGGCTACACCTTC. This codes for CASIGGSNYGYTF.

The V call is TRBV7-2, the J call TRBJ2-2; 8 nucleotides agree with TRBD2. The germline gives CDR1 SGHTA, CDR2 FQGNSA. This CDR3 has 17 amino acids. V was clipped by 1 base and J by 0 bases; unmatched bases: 4. The CDR3 reads CASSLDGGGTNTGELFF. Here the CDR3 DNA reads TGTGCCAGCAGCTTAGATGGCGGGGGGACGAACACCGGGGAGCTGTTTTTT.

The gene calls are TRBV10-3 and TRBJ2-7; D tentatively fits TRBD1 or TRBD2 (6 bases each). CDR1 is ENHRY, CDR2 SYGVKD, per germline. This CDR3 comprises 13 residues. V was shortened by 11 bases and J by 4 bases, with 18 bases between the two germline ends. CDR3 coding DNA: TGTGCCTGTGGGGGGCCTCCCAATTACGAGCAGTACTTC. Translated, it gives CACGGPPNYEQYF.

The chain uses TRBV5-4 and TRBJ1-5; D uncertain. This CDR3 has 15 amino acids. Trimming removed 0 bases from V and 3 bases from J, with 10 bases in between. The germline gives CDR1 SGHNT, CDR2 YYREEE (reference sequence). The CDR3: CASSLDGQINQPQHF. The CDR3 bases are TGTGCCAGCAGCTTGGATGGGCAGATCAATCAGCCCCAGCATTTT.

The DNA of the CDR3 is TGTGCCACCAGCAGAGAACTGGTCATGAACACTGAAGCTTTCTTT. This encodes CATSRELVMNTEAFF. This chain connects TRBV15 to TRBJ1-1; D unresolved. The CDR3 runs 15 residues. Trimming stripped 0 bases from V and 0 bases from J, with 8 bases between. Germline CDR1 LNHNV, CDR2 YYDKDF (reference sequence).

This chain uses TRBV20-1 with TRBJ2-3; D remains ambiguous. The germline V gene encodes CDR1 DFQATT and CDR2 SNEGSKA (reference sequence). Trimming took off 3 bases at V and 1 base at J, with 11 bases between the two ends. The CDR3 contains 14 residues. CDR3 DNA sequence: TGCAGTGCTAGTCAGACACCGGGCACAGATACGCAGTATTTT. It translates to CSASQTPGTDTQYF.

The chain joins TRBV7-3 to TRBJ2-3; 11 bases match TRBD2. Germline CDR1 and CDR2: SGHTA and FQGTGA. V shed 3 bases and J 0 bases; nucleotides not matched to a gene: 8. The CDR3 has 18 amino acids. The CDR3 bases are TGTGCCAGCAGCTTTAGCGGGGGGGCCTACGGAAGCACAGATACGCAGTATTTT. Its translation: CASSFSGGAYGSTDTQYF. Full variable domain (outside the CDR3, taken from reference TRBV7-3 and TRBJ2-3): GAGVSQTPSNKVTEKGKYVELRCDPISGHTALYWYRQSLGQGPEFLIYFQGTGAADDSGLPNDRFFAVRPEGSVSTLKIQRTERGDSAVYLCASSFSGGAYGSTDTQYFGPGTRLTVL.

The genes are TRBV7-2 and TRBJ1-2; possibly TRBD1 for D (6 bases). V lost 2 bases, J lost 6 bases, and 13 bases lay in between. The V gene's germline CDR1 is SGHTA and CDR2 FQGNSA. This CDR3 has 14 amino acids. CDR3 bases: TGTGCCAGCAGCTTATACCTGGGGGCGGATGGCTACACCTTC. It encodes CASSLYLGADGYTF.

V gene TRBV5-5 combines with J gene TRBJ1-2, with 10 bases identical to TRBD1. The germline gives CDR1 SGHKS, CDR2 YYEKEE (reference sequence). With V trimmed by 0 bases and J by 2 bases, 1 base remained unmatched. The CDR3 sequence is 15 residues long. The CDR3 sequence: CASSLAGQGNYGYTF. The CDR3 bases are TGTGCCAGCAGCTTGGCGGGACAGGGGAACTATGGCTACACCTTC.

This chain connects TRBV7-3 to TRBJ1-1; maybe TRBD1 (6 bases). V lost 2 bases and J 2 bases, leaving 12 bases between the germline ends. CDR1 and CDR2 from the germline V gene are SGHTA and FQGTGA. The CDR3 covers 15 residues. The chain's CDR3 is CASSLLGGQNTEAFF. In nucleotides, the CDR3 is TGTGCCAGCAGCTTATTGGGGGGGCAAAACACTGAAGCTTTCTTT.

The rearrangement links TRBV5-1 to TRBJ2-3; D unclear. Germline lookup yields CDR1 SGHRS and CDR2 YFSETQ. The length of the CDR3 is 15 residues. V was pared by 2 bases and J by 3 bases, with 13 bases between. The DNA of the CDR3 is TGCGCCAGCAGCTTTGGTGGGATCACGACAGATACGCAGTATTTT. It translates to CASSFGGITTDTQYF.

The genes are TRBV4-3 and TRBJ2-1, with 8 positions matching TRBD2. Germline CDR1 is LGHNA and CDR2 is YSLEER. V was pared by 1 base and J by 6 bases, with 5 bases of the junction left unmatched. This CDR3 region has 15 residues. CDR3 region: CASSQGTSRVNEQFF. Here the CDR3 DNA reads TGCGCCAGCAGCCAAGGGACTAGCAGGGTCAATGAGCAGTTCTTC.

V usage is TRBV18 and J usage is TRBJ1-4; no clear D. Trimming took off 1 base at V and 2 bases at J, with 5 bases between the two ends. This CDR3 region has 14 residues. From germline, CDR1 is KGHSH and CDR2 LQKENI. The CDR3 loop is CASSPRGTNEKLFF. CDR3 in DNA: TGTGCCAGCTCACCACGCGGGACTAATGAAAAACTGTTTTTT.

The genes are TRBV12-5 and TRBJ2-6; D gene ambiguous. The V end was cut by 1 base, the J end by 7 bases, with 11 bases between. Germline values: CDR1 LGHNT, CDR2 FRNRAP. The CDR3 is 15 amino acids. The CDR3 loop is CASGLGEVSANVLTF. The DNA for the CDR3 is TGTGCTAGTGGTTTGGGCGAAGTCAGTGCCAACGTCCTGACTTTC.

Comments on this clone: Other nucleotide sequences in the sample specify the same CDR3. This chain links TRBV5-1 with TRBJ1-2, with D unclear. This CDR3 is 14 amino acids long. Germline-derived CDR1 and CDR2 are SGHRS and YFSETQ. Between the trimmed V and J ends, which lost 0 bases and 0 bases, there was a span of 6 bases. DNA for the CDR3: TGCGCCAGCAGCTTGGGGACGGCTAACTATGGCTACACCTTC. Translated: CASSLGTANYGYTF.

This chain joins TRBV29-1 and TRBJ2-1; a weak D match, TRBD2 (6 bases). CDR1 is SQVTM, CDR2 ANQGSEA, per germline. The V and J ends lost 4 bases and 8 bases respectively, with 15 bases between them. The length of the CDR3 is 13 residues. Here the CDR3 DNA reads TGCAGCGTTGGGGTGGGGGGACTTGATGAGCAGTTCTTC. Its protein product is CSVGVGGLDEQFF.